These T cell receptor beta chains were read from a single sample in a study of persistence of HIV-infected CD4 T cells. Antigens for these TCRs are unknown. Repertoires were generated with immunoSEQ multiplex PCR, while TCRdb's copy carries only in-frame clones and drops some. The data hold 30,000 to 35,000 clones, with roughly 82% observed a single time. The sample here was CD4+ T cells sorted from PBMCs after roughly 18-hour stimulation, taken from a patient who received antiretroviral therapy. The receptors here all came from an adult woman with HIV who was CMV-seropositive. Both conserved end residues are part of each CDR3. A D gene is named only where the DNA matches it firmly. Not every row has a clone size; where given, it reads once, few, many or a size class.

NA	NA	TRBV28	TRBJ1-4	CASSLKRYANEKLFF	TGTGCCAGCAGCCTTAAAAGATACGCTAATGAAAAACTGTTTTTT
TRBD1	few	TRBV5-5	TRBJ2-7	CASSRATTGVEQYF	TGTGCCAGCAGCCGGGCTACGACAGGGGTCGAGCAGTACTTC
NA	few	TRBV4-1	TRBJ1-6	CASSQGFYGGSPLHF	TGCGCCAGCAGCCAAGGGTTTTACGGGGGTTCACCCCTCCACTTT
NA	NA	TRBV29-1	TRBJ2-1	CSVVWGMGYNEQFF	TGCAGCGTTGTGTGGGGTATGGGCTACAATGAGCAGTTCTTC
TRBD2	NA	TRBV15	TRBJ2-7	CATSRELAVSYEQYF	TGTGCCACCAGCAGAGAACTAGCGGTCTCCTACGAGCAGTACTTC
NA	NA	TRBV25-1	TRBJ1-2	CASSRTENYGYTF	TGTGCCAGCAGCCGGACGGAAAACTATGGCTACACCTTC
NA	NA	TRBV24-1	TRBJ2-1	CATSMGGRNGYEQFF	TGTGCCACCAGTATGGGGGGGCGGAACGGCTATGAGCAGTTCTTC
TRBD1	few	TRBV29-1	TRBJ1-2	CSVRTGGRYGYTF	TGCAGCGTACGGACAGGGGGAAGGTATGGCTACACCTTC
TRBD2	NA	TRBV3-1/TRBV3-2	TRBJ2-5	CASSPIAGGHGTQYF	TGTGCCAGCAGCCCCATAGCGGGGGGGCATGGGACCCAGTACTTC
TRBD1	NA	TRBV5-1	TRBJ2-2	CASSLRQGGTGELFF	TGCGCCAGCAGCTTAAGACAGGGTGGCACCGGGGAGCTGTTTTTT
NA	NA	TRBV7-2	TRBJ1-1	CASSLNPQNTEAFF	TGTGCCAGCAGCTTAAATCCCCAGAACACTGAAGCTTTCTTT
TRBD1	NA	TRBV24-1	TRBJ2-7	CATSDLSQGAGEQYF	TGTGCCACCAGTGATTTGTCCCAGGGGGCAGGCGAGCAGTACTTC
TRBD2	NA	TRBV6-1	TRBJ2-3	CASSEALAGARDTQYF	TGTGCCAGCAGTGAAGCACTAGCGGGGGCCCGGGATACGCAGTATTTT
TRBD1	NA	TRBV6-5	TRBJ1-5	CASSRTGGQPQHF	TGTGCCAGCAGCCGGACAGGAGGGCAGCCCCAGCATTTT
NA	NA	TRBV14	TRBJ1-3	CASSSGNTIYF	TGTGCCAGCAGCTCTGGAAACACCATATATTTT
NA	NA	TRBV7-9	TRBJ2-7	CASRRLDSPGGEQYF	TGTGCCAGCAGGCGCCTGGACAGCCCAGGAGGCGAGCAGTACTTC
NA	NA	TRBV5-1	TRBJ1-2	CASRDTVTPNYGYTF	TGCGCCAGCAGGGACACCGTGACCCCTAACTATGGCTACACCTTC